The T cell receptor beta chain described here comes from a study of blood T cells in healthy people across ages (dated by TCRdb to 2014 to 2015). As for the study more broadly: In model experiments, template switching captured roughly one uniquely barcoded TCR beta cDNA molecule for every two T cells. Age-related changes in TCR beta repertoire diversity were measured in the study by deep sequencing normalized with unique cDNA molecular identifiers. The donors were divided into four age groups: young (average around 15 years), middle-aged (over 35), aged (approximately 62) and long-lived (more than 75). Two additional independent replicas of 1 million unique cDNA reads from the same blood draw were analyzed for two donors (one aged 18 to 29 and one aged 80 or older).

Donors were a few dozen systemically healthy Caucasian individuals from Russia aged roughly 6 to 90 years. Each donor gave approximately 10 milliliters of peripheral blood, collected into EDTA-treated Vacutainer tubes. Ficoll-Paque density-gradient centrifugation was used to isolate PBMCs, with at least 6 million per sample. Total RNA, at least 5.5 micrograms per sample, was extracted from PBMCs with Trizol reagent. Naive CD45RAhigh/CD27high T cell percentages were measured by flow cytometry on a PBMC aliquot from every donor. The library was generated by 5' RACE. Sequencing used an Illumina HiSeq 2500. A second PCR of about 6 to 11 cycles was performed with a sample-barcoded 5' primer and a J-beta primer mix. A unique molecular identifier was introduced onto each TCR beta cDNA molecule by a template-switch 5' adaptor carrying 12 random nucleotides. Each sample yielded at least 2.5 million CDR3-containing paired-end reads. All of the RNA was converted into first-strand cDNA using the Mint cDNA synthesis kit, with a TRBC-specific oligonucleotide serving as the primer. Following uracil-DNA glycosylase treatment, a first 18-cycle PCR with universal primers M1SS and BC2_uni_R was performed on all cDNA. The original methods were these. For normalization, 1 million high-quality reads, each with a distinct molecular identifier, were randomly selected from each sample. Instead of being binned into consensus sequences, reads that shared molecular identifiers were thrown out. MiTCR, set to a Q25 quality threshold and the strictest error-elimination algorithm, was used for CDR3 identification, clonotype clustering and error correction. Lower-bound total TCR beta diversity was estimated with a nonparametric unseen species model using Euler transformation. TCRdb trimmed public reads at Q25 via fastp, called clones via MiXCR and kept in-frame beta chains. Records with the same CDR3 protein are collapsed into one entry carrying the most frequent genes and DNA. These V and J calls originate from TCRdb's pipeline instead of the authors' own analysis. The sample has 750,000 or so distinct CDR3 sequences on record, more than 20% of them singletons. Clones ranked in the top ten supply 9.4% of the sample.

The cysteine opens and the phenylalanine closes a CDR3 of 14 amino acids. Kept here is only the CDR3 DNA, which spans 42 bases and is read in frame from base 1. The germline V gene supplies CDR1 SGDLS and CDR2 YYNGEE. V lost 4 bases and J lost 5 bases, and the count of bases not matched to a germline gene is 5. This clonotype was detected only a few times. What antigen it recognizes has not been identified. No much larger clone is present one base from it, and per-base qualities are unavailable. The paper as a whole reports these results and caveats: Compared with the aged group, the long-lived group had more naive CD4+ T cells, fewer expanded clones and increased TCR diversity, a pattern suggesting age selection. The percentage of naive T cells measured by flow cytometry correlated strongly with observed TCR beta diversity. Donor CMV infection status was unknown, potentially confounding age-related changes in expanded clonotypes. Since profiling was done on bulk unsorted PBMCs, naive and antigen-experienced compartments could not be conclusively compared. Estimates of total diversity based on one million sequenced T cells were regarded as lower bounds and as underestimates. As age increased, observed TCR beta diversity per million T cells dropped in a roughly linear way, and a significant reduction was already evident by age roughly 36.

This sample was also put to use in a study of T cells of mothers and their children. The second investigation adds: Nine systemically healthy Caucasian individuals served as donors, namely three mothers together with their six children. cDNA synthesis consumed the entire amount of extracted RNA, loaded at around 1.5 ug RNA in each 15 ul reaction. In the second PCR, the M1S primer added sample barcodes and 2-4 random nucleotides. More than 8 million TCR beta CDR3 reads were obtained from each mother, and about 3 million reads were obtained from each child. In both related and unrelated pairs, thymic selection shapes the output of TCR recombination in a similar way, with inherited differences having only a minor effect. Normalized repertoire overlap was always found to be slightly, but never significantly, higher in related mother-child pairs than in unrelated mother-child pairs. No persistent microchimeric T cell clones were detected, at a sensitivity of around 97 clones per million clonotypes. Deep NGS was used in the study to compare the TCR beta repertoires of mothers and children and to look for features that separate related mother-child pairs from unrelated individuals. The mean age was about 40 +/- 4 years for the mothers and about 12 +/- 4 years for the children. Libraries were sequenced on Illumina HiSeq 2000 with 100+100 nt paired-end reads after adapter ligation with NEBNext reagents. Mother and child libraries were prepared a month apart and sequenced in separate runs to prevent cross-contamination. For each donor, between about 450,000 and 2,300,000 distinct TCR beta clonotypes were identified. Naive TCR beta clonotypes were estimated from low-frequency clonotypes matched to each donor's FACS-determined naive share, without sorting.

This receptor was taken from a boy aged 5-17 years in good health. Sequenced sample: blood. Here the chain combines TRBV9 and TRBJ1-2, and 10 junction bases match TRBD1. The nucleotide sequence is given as TGTGCCAGCAGCTGGGACAGGGGAGATTATGGCTACACCTTC. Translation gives CASSWDRGDYGYTF.